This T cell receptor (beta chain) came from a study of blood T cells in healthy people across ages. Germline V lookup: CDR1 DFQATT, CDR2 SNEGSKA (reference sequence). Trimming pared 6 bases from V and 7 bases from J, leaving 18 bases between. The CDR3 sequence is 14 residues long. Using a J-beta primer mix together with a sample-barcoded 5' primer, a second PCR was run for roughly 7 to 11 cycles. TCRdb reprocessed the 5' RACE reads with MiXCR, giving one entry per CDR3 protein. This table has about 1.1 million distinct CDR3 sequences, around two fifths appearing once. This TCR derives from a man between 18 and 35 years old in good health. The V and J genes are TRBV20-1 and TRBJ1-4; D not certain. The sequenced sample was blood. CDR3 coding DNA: TGCAGTGCCGAGATCTGGCAGAAAGGTGAAAAACTGTTTTTT. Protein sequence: CSAEIWQKGEKLFF.